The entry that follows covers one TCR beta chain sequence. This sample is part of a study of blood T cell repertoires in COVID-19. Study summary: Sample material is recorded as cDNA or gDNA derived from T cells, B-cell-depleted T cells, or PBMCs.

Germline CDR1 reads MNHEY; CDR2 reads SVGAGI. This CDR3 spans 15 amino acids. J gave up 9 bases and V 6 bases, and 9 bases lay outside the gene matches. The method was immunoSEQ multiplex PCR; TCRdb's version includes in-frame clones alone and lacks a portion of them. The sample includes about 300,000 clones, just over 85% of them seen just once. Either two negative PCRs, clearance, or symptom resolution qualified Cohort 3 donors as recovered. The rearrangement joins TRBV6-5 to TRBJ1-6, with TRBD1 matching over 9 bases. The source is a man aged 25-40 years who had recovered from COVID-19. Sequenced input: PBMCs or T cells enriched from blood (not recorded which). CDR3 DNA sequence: TGTGCCAGCAGGTCGGGAAGGACAGGGGCTTCACCCCTCCACTTT. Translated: CASRSGRTGASPLHF.